Each of the 8 T cell receptor beta chains below was sequenced from the same sample in a study of T-cell reconstitution after alpha-beta-depleted transplantation in children. The authors prepared the TCRbeta library with unique molecular identifiers. TCRdb recomputed calls from the PCR reads with MiXCR, one row per CDR3 protein. This table has fewer than 350,000 distinct CDR3 sequences, 11% appearing once. The sample was peripheral blood, taken 180 days after TCRalphabeta/CD19-depleted stem cell transplant. The receptors derive from a male patient between 2 and 15 years old who had a stem cell transplant for chronic granulomatous disease, so the T cells may come from the graft donor.

This clonotype was found many times. The V gene is TRBV7-9, the J gene TRBJ1-4; D call uncertain. V gave up 5 bases and J gave up 0 bases, with 10 bases separating them. Germline V lookup: CDR1 SEHNR, CDR2 FQNEAQ (reference sequence). The CDR3 runs to 15 residues. The CDR3 is CASSEDWTTNEKLFF. CDR3 nucleotides: TGTGCCAGCAGCGAAGACTGGACAACTAATGAAAAACTGTTTTTT.

This clonotype was observed at least ten times. CDR3 residues: CSAGHPNTEAFF. DNA of the CDR3: TGCAGCGCCGGACACCCGAACACTGAAGCTTTCTTT. The rearrangement uses TRBV29-1 and TRBJ1-1; D perhaps matches TRBD1 (5 bases). V lost 7 bases to trimming and J lost 1 base, with 10 bases between them. This CDR3 has 12 residues. Germline V gene lookup returns CDR1 SQVTM and CDR2 ANQGSEA.

The sample holds many counts of this clonotype. The V and J genes are TRBV4-3 and TRBJ2-3, with 7 bases that match TRBD2. CDR3 length: 16 residues. Germline V gene data show CDR1 as LGHNA and CDR2 as YSLEER. V shed 2 bases, J shed 3 bases, and the junction held 8 bases outside the gene matches. CDR3 nucleotide sequence: TGCGCCAGCAGCCAACGCCGCGGGAGCGTTACAGATACGCAGTATTTT. Amino acid sequence: CASSQRRGSVTDTQYF.

On this clonotype: A much larger clone sits a single nucleotide away, making a read error possible. The CDR3 ends on some other residue instead of the conserved phenylalanine or tryptophan, so this is likely a read error. The chain has TRBV29-1 and TRBJ2-2; possible D gene TRBD2, 6 bases. Germline CDR1 is SQVTM and CDR2 is ANQGSEA. CDR3 length: 13 amino acids. The CDR3 bases are TGCACCGTTCGGGACTCGAACACCGGGGAGCTGTTTGTT. Translating it yields CTVRDSNTGELFV.

This clonotype has a handful of counts. This chain links TRBV7-9 with TRBJ1-2; a weak D match, TRBD1 (5 bases). V lost 0 bases and J 8 bases, leaving 16 bases between the germline ends. Germline-derived CDR1 and CDR2 are SEHNR and FQNEAQ (reference sequence). The CDR3 contains 15 residues. DNA for the CDR3: TGTGCCAGCAGCTTAGCGGTCCAGGGAGAAGACGGCTACACCTTC. Residues: CASSLAVQGEDGYTF.

This clonotype was recorded many times. For the CDR3, the DNA is TGCGCCAGCAGCCTACAAGGCATGGGTTCGAACACTGAAGCTTTCTTT. Its translation: CASSLQGMGSNTEAFF. The chain carries TRBV4-1 and TRBJ1-1; D gene uncertain. The CDR3 loop spans 16 amino acids. Germline V gives CDR1 MGHRA, CDR2 YSYEKL. Between the trimmed V and J ends, which lost 4 bases and 1 base, there was a span of 16 bases.

Comment on this clonotype: A read error may be the cause here, since a much bigger clone is one base away. The V gene is TRBV5-1, the J gene TRBJ2-1, with 13 bases identical to TRBD2. The V gene's germline CDR1 is SGHRS and CDR2 YFSETQ. CDR3 size: 16 residues. CDR3 DNA sequence: TGCGCCAGCAGCGTACTAGCGGGGGGGCCCTACGATGAGCAGTTCTTC. Protein sequence: CASSVLAGGPYDEQFF.

CDR3 sequence: CASGPGQGSSGRRSEQFF. The CDR3 bases are TGTGCCAGCGGCCCGGGGCAGGGGAGCAGCGGGAGGAGAAGTGAGCAGTTCTTC. The J gene is TRBJ2-1, the V gene TRBV25-1, with TRBD2 matching 9 bases. Trimming at V came to 8 bases and at J to 9 bases, leaving 23 bases not matched to a gene. This CDR3 region has 18 residues. The germline V gene has CDR1 MGHDK and CDR2 SYGVNS.